The source of this TCR beta chain is a study of quantifying T cell responses using KT2 cells. Study summary: Reverse transcription used primers in the TCR alpha and beta constant regions.

Known numbers of the T cell clone KT2 were added to PBMC. This CDR3 contains 13 residues. V shed 2 bases and J shed 6 bases, with 10 bases lying between them. An oligo carrying a UMI was ligated to the cDNA 3' end. First-round PCR used 3 to 4 cycles and beta primers RC1.1 and RC1.2 covering TRBC1 and TRBC2. From the UMI-ligation and nested PCR reads, TCRdb called clonotypes with MiXCR, one entry per CDR3 protein. The sample shows 40,000 to 55,000 distinct CDR3 sequences, approximately 10% of them seen only once. Notes on this clonotype: Its antigen is unknown.

Study-wide points: Very high KT2 spike-in numbers caused saturation in KT2 sequence detection. KT2 sequences were detected down to about one KT2 cell per 100,000 PBMC.

The chain has TRBV12-3 or TRBV12-4 and TRBJ1-1; D may be TRBD1 (6 bases). The sequenced sample consisted of PBMCs spiked with cells of the T cell clone KT2. The TCR was taken from a human donor. DNA for the CDR3: TGTGCCAGCAGTTTACAGGGGCGGTCTGAAGCTTTCTTT. Translated: CASSLQGRSEAFF.